This is a list of T cell receptor beta chains from one sample in a study of T cell repertoires in cytomegalovirus infection. Each CDR3 protein is one row after TCRdb ran MiXCR on the reads. The sample lists around 450,000 distinct CDR3 sequences; roughly 31% were seen once. Specimen: PBMCs. Receptors originate from a human donor in good health (CMV status not recorded). Some clones in this sample may be carry-over from other donors' samples. Both conserved end residues are part of each CDR3. The order of the fields is CDR3 length, J gene, V gene, clone size, D gene, CDR3 protein, CDR3 DNA. D genes are given only for firm matches. Clone sizes are given selectively: once, few, many, or a class where the clone is expanded.

13	TRBJ2-1	TRBV7-2	many	.	CASSVRTNNEQFF	TGTGCCAGCAGCGTCAGGACAAACAATGAGCAGTTCTTC
20	TRBJ2-5	TRBV7-2	many	TRBD2	CASSLEGGLAGGVRWETQYF	TGTGCCAGCAGCTTAGAGGGGGGACTAGCGGGGGGGGTACGATGGGAGACCCAGTACTTC
17	TRBJ2-3	TRBV4-3	.	.	CSSSQIWGGHSTDTQYF	TGCTCCAGCAGCCAAATCTGGGGGGGACATAGCACAGATACGCAGTATTTT
13	TRBJ2-7	TRBV20-1	.	TRBD1	CSARLADRIEQYF	TGCAGTGCTAGACTGGCGGACAGGATCGAGCAGTACTTC
14	TRBJ1-6	TRBV20-1	few	.	CSARSIRGNSPLHF	TGCAGTGCTAGATCGATACGGGGAAATTCACCCCTCCACTTT
17	TRBJ2-1	TRBV4-1	many	TRBD2	CASSPAGAGGAWDEQFF	TGCGCCAGCAGCCCCGCCGGAGCGGGGGGGGCGTGGGATGAGCAGTTCTTC
16	TRBJ1-4	TRBV18	.	TRBD1	CASSPPGQGKGEKLFF	TGTGCCAGCTCACCACCGGGACAGGGGAAAGGTGAAAAACTGTTTTTT
15	TRBJ2-6	TRBV19	few	.	CASRHPRVGANVLTF	TGTGCCAGTAGACACCCCCGGGTTGGGGCCAACGTCCTGACTTTC
15	TRBJ1-2	TRBV27	.	.	CASSQLAGLVYGYTF	TGTGCCAGCAGCCAATTGGCGGGACTAGTCTATGGCTACACCTTC
15	TRBJ2-3	TRBV2	few	TRBD2	CASPRTRRGTDTQYF	TGTGCCAGCCCTCGGACTAGGCGCGGCACAGATACGCAGTATTTT
15	TRBJ2-3	TRBV7-2	many	TRBD2	CASSLAAGGADTQYF	TGTGCCAGCAGCTTAGCAGCGGGGGGGGCAGATACGCAGTATTTT